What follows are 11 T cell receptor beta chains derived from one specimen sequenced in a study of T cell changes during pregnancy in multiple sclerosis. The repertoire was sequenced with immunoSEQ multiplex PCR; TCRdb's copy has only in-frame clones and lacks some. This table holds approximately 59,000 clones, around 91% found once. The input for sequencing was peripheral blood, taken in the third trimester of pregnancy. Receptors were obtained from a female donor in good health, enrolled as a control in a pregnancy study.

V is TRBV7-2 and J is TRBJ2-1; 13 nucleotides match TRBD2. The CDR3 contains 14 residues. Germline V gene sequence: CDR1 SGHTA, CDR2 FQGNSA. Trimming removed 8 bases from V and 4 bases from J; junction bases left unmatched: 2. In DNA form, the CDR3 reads TGTGCCAGCGCGACTAGCGGGGGGTACAATGAGCAGTTCTTC. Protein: CASATSGGYNEQFF.

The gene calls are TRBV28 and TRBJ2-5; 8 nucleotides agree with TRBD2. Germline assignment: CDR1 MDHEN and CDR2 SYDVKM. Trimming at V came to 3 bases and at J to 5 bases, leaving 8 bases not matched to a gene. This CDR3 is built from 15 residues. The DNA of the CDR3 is TGTGCCAGCAGTTTGGCGGGAGCGGGGGAGGAGACCCAGTACTTC. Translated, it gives CASSLAGAGEETQYF.

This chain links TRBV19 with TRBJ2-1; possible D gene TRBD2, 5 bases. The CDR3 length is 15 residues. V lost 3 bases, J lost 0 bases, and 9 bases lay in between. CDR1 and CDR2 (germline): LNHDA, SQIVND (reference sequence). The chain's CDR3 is CASSMPGDSYNEQFF. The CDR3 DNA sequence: TGTGCCAGTAGTATGCCCGGGGACTCCTACAATGAGCAGTTCTTC. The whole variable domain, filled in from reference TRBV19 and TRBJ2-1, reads DGGITQSPKYLFRKEGQNVTLSCEQNLNHDAMYWYRQDPGQGLRLIYYSQIVNDFQKGDIAEGYSVSREKKESFPLTVTSAQKNPTAFYLCASSMPGDSYNEQFFGPGTRLTVL.

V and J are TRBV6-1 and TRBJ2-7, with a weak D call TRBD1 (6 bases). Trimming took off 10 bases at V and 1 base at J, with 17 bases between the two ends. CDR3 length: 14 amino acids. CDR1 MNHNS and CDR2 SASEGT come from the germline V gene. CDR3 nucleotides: TGTGCCACCAGCAGCAGGGGCCAGTCCTACGAGCAGTACTTC. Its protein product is CATSSRGQSYEQYF.

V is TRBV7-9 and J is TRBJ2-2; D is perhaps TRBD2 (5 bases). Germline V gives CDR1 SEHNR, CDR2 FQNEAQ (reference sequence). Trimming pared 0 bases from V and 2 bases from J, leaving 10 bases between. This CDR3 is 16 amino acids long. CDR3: CASSLARADNTGELFF. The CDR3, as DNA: TGTGCCAGCAGCTTAGCGAGGGCAGATAACACCGGGGAGCTGTTTTTT.

CDR3 amino acids: CASSAYRDVVEAFF. CDR3 coding DNA: TGTGCCAGCAGCGCCTACAGGGACGTTGTTGAAGCTTTCTTT. The chain links TRBV11-2 to TRBJ1-1; weak D call: TRBD1 (6 bases). This CDR3 has 14 residues. Germline-derived CDR1 and CDR2 are SGHAT and FQNNGV. Trimming pared 5 bases from V and 7 bases from J, leaving 17 bases between.

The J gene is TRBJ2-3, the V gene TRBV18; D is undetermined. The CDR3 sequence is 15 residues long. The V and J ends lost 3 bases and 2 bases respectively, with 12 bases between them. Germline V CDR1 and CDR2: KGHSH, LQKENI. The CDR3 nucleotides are TGTGCCAGCTCACCCCACCCCGAGTCCACAGATACGCAGTATTTT. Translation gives CASSPHPESTDTQYF.

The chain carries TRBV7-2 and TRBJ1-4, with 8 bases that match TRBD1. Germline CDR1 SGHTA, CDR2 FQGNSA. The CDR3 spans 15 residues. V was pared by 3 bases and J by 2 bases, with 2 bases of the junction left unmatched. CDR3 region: CASSFQGATNEKLFF. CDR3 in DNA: TGTGCCAGCAGCTTTCAGGGGGCGACTAATGAAAAACTGTTTTTT.

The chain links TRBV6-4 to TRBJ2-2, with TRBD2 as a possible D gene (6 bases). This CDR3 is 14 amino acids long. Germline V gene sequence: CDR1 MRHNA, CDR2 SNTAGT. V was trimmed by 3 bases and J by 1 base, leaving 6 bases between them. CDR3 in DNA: TGTGCCAGCAGTGAGGAGGGGAACACCGGGGAGCTGTTTTTT. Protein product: CASSEEGNTGELFF.

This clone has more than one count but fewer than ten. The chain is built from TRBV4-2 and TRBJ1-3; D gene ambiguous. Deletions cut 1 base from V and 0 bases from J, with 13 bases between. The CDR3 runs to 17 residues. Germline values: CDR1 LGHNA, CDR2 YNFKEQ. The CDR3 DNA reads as TGTGCCAGCAGCCAAGGGGGAGTCCTGCTCTCTGGAAACACCATATATTTT. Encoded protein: CASSQGGVLLSGNTIYF.

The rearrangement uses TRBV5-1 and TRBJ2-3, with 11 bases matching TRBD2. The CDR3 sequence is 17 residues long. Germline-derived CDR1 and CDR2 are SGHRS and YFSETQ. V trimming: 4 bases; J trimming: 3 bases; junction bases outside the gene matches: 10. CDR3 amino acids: CASSPILAGGRTDTQYF. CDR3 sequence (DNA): TGCGCCAGCAGCCCCATTTTAGCGGGGGGGCGTACAGATACGCAGTATTTT.